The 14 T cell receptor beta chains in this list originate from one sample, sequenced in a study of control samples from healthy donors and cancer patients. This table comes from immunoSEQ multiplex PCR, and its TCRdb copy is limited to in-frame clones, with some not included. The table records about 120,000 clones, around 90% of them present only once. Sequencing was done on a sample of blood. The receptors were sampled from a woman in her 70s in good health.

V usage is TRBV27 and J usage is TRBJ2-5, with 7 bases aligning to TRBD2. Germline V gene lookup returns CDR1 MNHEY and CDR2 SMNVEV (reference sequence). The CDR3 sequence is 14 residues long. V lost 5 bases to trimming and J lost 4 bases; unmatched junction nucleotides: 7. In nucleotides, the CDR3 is TGTGCCAGCAGTCCGCGGGGGTGGGGAGAGACCCAGTACTTC. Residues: CASSPRGWGETQYF.

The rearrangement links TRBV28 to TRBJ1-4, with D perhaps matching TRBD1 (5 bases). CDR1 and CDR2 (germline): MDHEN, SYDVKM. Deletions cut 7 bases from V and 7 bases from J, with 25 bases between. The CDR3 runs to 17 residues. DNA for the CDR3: TGTGCCAGCAACTCCGGGGTGGTTTGGGGGAAAGGTGAAAAACTGTTTTTT. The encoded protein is CASNSGVVWGKGEKLFF.

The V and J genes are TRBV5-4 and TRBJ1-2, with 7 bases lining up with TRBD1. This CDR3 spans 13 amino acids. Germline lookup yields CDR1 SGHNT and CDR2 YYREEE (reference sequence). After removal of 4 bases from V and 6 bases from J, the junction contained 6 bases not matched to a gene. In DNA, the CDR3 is TGTGCCAGCAGCCTAAACACAGGGGATGGCTACACCTTC. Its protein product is CASSLNTGDGYTF.

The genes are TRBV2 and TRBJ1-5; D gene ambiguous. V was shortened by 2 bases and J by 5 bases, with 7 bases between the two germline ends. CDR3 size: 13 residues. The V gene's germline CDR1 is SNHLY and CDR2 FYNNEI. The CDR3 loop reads CASSEWLYQPQHF. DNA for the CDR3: TGTGCCAGCAGTGAATGGCTTTATCAGCCCCAGCATTTT.

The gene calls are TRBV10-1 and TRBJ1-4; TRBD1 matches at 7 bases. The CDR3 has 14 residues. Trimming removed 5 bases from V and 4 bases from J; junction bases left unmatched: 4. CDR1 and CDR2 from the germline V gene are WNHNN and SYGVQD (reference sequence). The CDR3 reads CASSLTGCNEKLFF. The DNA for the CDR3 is TGCGCCAGCAGTCTGACAGGGTGTAATGAAAAACTGTTTTTT.

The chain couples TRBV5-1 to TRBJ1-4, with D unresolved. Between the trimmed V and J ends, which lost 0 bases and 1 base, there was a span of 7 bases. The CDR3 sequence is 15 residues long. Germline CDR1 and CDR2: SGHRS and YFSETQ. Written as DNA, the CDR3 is TGCGCCAGCAGCTTGGTGCCAGGAACTAATGAAAAACTGTTTTTT. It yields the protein CASSLVPGTNEKLFF.

In DNA form, the CDR3 reads TGTGCCAGCAGTTACTCTTCAGACAGGTCCTATGGCTACACCTTC. Protein product: CASSYSSDRSYGYTF. V gene TRBV6-2 or TRBV6-3 combines with J gene TRBJ1-2; tentatively, D is TRBD1 (6 bases). This CDR3 spans 15 amino acids. Trimming removed 0 bases at V and 4 bases at J, with 12 bases between. Per germline, CDR1 MNHEY and CDR2 SVGEGT.

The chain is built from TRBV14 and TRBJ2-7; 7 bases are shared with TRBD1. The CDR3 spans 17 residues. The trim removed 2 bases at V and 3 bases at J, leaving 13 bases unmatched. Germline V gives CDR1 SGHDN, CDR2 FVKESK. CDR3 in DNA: TGTGCCAGCAGCCAAATCTGGGACAGCGCGGCTCTCTACGAGCAGTACTTC. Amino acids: CASSQIWDSAALYEQYF.

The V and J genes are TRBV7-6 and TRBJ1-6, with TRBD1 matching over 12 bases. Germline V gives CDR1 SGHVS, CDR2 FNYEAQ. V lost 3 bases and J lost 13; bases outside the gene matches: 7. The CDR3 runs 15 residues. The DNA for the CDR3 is TGTGCCAGCAGCTTTGGGACAGGGGGCCTCACCCCCCTCCACTTT. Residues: CASSFGTGGLTPLHF.

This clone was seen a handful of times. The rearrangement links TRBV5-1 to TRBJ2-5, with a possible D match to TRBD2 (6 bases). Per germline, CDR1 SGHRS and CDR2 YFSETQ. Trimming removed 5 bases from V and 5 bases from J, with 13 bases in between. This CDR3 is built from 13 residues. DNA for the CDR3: TGCGCCAGCAGTAGCGGCAGCGTGGAGACCCAGTACTTC. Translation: CASSSGSVETQYF.

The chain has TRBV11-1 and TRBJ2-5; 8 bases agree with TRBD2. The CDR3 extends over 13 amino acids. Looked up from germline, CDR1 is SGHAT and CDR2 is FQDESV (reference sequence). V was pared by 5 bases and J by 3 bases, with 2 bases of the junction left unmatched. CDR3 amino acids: CASSPGLEETQYF. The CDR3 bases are TGTGCCAGCAGCCCGGGACTAGAAGAGACCCAGTACTTC. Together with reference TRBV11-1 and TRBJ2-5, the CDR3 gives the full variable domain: EAEVAQSPRYKITEKSQAVAFWCDPISGHATLYWYRQILGQGPELLVQFQDESVVDDSQLPKDRFSAERLKGVDSTLKIQPAELGDSAMYLCASSPGLEETQYFGPGTRLLVL.

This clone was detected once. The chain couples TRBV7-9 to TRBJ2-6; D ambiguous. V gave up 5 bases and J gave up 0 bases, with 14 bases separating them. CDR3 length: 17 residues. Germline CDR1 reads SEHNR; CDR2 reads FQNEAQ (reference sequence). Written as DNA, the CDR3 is TGTGCCAGCAGCCCTAGTGGTCCGGTCTCTGGGGCCAACGTCCTGACTTTC. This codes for CASSPSGPVSGANVLTF.

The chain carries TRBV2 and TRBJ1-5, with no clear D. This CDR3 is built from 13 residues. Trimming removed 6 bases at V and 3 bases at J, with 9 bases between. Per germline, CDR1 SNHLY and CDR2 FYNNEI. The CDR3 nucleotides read TGTGCCAGCAGGGGTCTTAACAATCAGCCCCAGCATTTT. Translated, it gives CASRGLNNQPQHF.

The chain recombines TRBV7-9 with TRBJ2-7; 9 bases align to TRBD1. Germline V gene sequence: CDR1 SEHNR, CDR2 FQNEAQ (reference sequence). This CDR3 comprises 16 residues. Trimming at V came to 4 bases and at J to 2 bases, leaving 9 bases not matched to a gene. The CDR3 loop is CASSSPTGQGTYEQYF. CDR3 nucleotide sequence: TGTGCCAGCAGCTCGCCAACGGGACAGGGTACCTACGAGCAGTACTTC. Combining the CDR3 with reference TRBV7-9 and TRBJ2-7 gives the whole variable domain DTGVSQNPRHKITKRGQNVTFRCDPISEHNRLYWYRQTLGQGPEFLTYFQNEAQLEKSRLLSDRFSAERPKGSFSTLEIQRTEQGDSAMYLCASSSPTGQGTYEQYFGPGTRLTVT.